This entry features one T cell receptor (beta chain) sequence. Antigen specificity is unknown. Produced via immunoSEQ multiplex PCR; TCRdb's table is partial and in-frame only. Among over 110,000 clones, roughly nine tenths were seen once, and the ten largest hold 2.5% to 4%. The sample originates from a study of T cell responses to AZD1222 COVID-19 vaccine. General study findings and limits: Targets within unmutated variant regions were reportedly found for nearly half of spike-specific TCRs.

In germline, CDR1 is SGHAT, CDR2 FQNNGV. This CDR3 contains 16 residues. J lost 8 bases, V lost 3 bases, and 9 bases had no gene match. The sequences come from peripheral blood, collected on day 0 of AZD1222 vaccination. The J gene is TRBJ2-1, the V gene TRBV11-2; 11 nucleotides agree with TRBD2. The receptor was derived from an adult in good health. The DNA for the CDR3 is TGTGCCAGCAGCTTTAGCGGGAGGGCCACGCGGGATGAGCAGTTCTTC. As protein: CASSFSGRATRDEQFF.